Given below is one T cell receptor (beta chain) in context. The antigen is unknown. The protocol was immunoSEQ multiplex PCR, while the TCRdb copy is restricted to in-frame clones and leaves out a portion. Here the sample spans 250,000 or so clones, roughly 90% being singletons. This entry belongs to a study of cytomegalovirus exposure and HLA in healthy donors. V shed 0 bases and J shed 1 base, with 13 bases lying between them. CDR3 length: 16 amino acids. Germline-derived CDR1 and CDR2 are SGHNT and YYREEE (reference sequence). Study-wide findings and caveats: The tendency of first-cohort TCR clusters to co-occur in the 90 to 150 validation repertoires was the finding of a later analysis. It was 150 to 200 TCR beta chains that were listed as cytomegalovirus-associated.

The donors were members of the validation cohort comprising approximately 110 subjects, separate from the approximately 670-subject first cohort. The chain carries TRBV5-4 and TRBJ2-5; D possibly corresponds to TRBD2 (6 bases). The sequence derives from a man between 18 and 35 years old in good health and CMV-seropositive. Material: PBMCs. CDR3 in DNA: TGTGCCAGCAGCTTGGACCCGGGAGCCCCCCAAGAGACCCAGTACTTC. Its protein product is CASSLDPGAPQETQYF.